This is a list of T cell receptor beta chains from one sample in a study of blood T cell repertoires in COVID-19. Profiling relied on immunoSEQ multiplex PCR, and the TCRdb table lists in-frame clones only, not all of them. The sample shows hundreds of thousands of clones, 86% of them seen only once. The sample taken for sequencing was peripheral blood. All receptors come from a woman in her 70s with COVID-19, enrolled during active disease. CDR3s include the opening cysteine and the closing phenylalanine or tryptophan. The D gene is left open where the match is weak. Some rows have no size entry. The others give once, few or many, or a class for an expanded clone.

>-|TRBV19|TRBJ2-5|TRBD2
TGTGCCAGTAGTATAGGACTAGCGGCGAGCGAGACCCAGTACTTC
CASSIGLAASETQYF
>-|TRBV6-4|TRBJ2-1|-
TGTGCCAGCAGTGAGGGGCGCCTCTCCTACAATGAGCAGTTCTTC
CASSEGRLSYNEQFF
>-|TRBV5-1|TRBJ2-5|TRBD2
TGCGCCAGCAGCTTGGGCCTGCGGGGGGGTCTCCGATTTGGGTACCAAGAGACCCAGTACTTC
CASSLGLRGGLRFGYQETQYF
>once|TRBV2|TRBJ1-2|-
TGTGCCAGCAGTGAAGGGATGGGGCCGTCTGGCTACACCTTC
CASSEGMGPSGYTF
>-|TRBV2|TRBJ1-2|-
TGTGCCAGCAGCAGGACTGAGTATGGCTACACCTTC
CASSRTEYGYTF
>-|TRBV5-6|TRBJ1-2|TRBD1
TGTGCCAGCAGGACTTGGGGGACAGCTATTGGCTACACCTTC
CASRTWGTAIGYTF
>-|TRBV9|TRBJ1-3|-
TGTGCCAGCACCCCACCTAATTCCTACAGGGGAAACACCATATATTTT
CASTPPNSYRGNTIYF
>-|TRBV13|TRBJ2-1|TRBD2
TGTGCCAGCAGCTCGATACGACTAGCGGGGGCAGGTGAGCAGTTCTTC
CASSSIRLAGAGEQFF
>-|TRBV2|TRBJ1-1|-
TGTGCCAGCAGTAAATATCAGGGGAACACTGAAGCTTTCTTT
CASSKYQGNTEAFF
>-|TRBV14|TRBJ2-5|TRBD2
TGTGCCAGCAGCCCCCGGGGGGGGTTGGAGACCCAGTACTTC
CASSPRGGLETQYF
>-|TRBV19|TRBJ2-1|TRBD1
TGTGCCAGTAGTCTTGCGGGACAGGGGGCCAATGAGCAGTTCTTC
CASSLAGQGANEQFF
>-|TRBV27|TRBJ1-1|-
TGTGCCAGCAGACCTCTTACTCAGGATGAAGCTTTCTTT
CASRPLTQDEAFF
>-|TRBV9|TRBJ1-2|TRBD1
TGTGCCAGCAGCGTCAGTGTTAACAGGGGTTCAGGTGGCTACACCTTC
CASSVSVNRGSGGYTF
>-|TRBV19|TRBJ2-1|TRBD1
TGTGCCAGTACCCGGACAGGGTCGTCGGATGAGCAGTTCTTC
CASTRTGSSDEQFF
>-|TRBV6-2/TRBV6-3|TRBJ2-1|TRBD2
TGTGCCAGCAGCCGGGCGGGGGGGACTTACAATGAGCAGTTCTTC
CASSRAGGTYNEQFF
>-|TRBV6-5|TRBJ2-5|TRBD2
TGTGCCAGCCGAGCGGGGCAAGAGACCCAGTACTTC
CASRAGQETQYF
>-|TRBV6-5|TRBJ2-1|-
TGTGCCAGCAGCACAGGGTCTTGGGTAGACAATGAGCAGTTCTTC
CASSTGSWVDNEQFF
>-|TRBV19|TRBJ2-3|TRBD2
TGTGCCAGTAGTACCAGACTAGCGGGGGACCAGGGAGATACGCAGTATTTT
CASSTRLAGDQGDTQYF
>-|TRBV28|TRBJ1-1|TRBD1
TGTGCCAGCGGGGACAGGGTCACAAACACTGAAGCTTTCTTT
CASGDRVTNTEAFF
>-|TRBV28|TRBJ1-1|-
TGTGCCACCTCGAACGGTTACACTGAAGCTTTCTTT
CATSNGYTEAFF
>many|TRBV10-1|TRBJ2-7|TRBD1
TGCGCCAGCAGCCGGGACAGGGGGCCCTACGAGCAGTACTTC
CASSRDRGPYEQYF
>-|TRBV10-3|TRBJ1-1|-
TGTGCCATCAGTGAGTCGAAAGTCGGGGCTTTCTTT
CAISESKVGAFF
>-|TRBV18|TRBJ2-5|-
TGTGCCAGCTCACCAGTAGCAGGGGTTAGCTTGGAGACCCAGTACTTC
CASSPVAGVSLETQYF
>-|TRBV2|TRBJ2-5|TRBD1
TGTGCCAGCAGTCCAAGACAGGGCCAAGAGACCCAGTACTTC
CASSPRQGQETQYF
>few|TRBV3-1/TRBV3-2|TRBJ1-2|-
TGTGCCAGCAGCCAACAGGGAAATGGCTACACCTTC
CASSQQGNGYTF
>-|TRBV11-2|TRBJ2-7|TRBD1
TGTGCCAGCAGCTTAGACCTAACAGGGGTCTACGAGCAGTACTTC
CASSLDLTGVYEQYF
>once|TRBV19|TRBJ1-5|TRBD1
TGTGCCAGTAGTCTTACAGGGGTTGGAGAGTATAGCAATCAGCCCCAGCATTTT
CASSLTGVGEYSNQPQHF
>-|TRBV4-3|TRBJ1-3|-
TGCGCCAGCAGCCAAGATAAGGGAGGGGGAAACACCATATATTTT
CASSQDKGGGNTIYF
>-|TRBV6-5|TRBJ1-2|TRBD1
TGTGCCAGCAGTTCGACAGGGGTCTATGGCTACACCTTC
CASSSTGVYGYTF
>-|TRBV11-2|TRBJ1-1|-
TGTGCCAGCAGCTTACGACCAGGGGCGGAATTGAACACTGAAGCTTTCTTT
CASSLRPGAELNTEAFF
>-|TRBV19|TRBJ2-2|-
TGTGCCAGTAGTACACAAAACACCGGGGAGCTGTTTTTT
CASSTQNTGELFF
>once|TRBV28|TRBJ2-7|TRBD1
TGTGCCAGCAGCTATGACAGGGTTATTTACTCCTACGAGCAGTACTTC
CASSYDRVIYSYEQYF
>-|TRBV9|TRBJ1-4|-
TGTGCCAGCAGCGTAGCTGGGGGCTGGAGTGAAAAACTGTTTTTT
CASSVAGGWSEKLFF
>once|TRBV29-1|TRBJ1-2|-
TGCAGCGTTGAAGCCTACGTCGCCCCCAGGGAATCCTATGGCTACACCTTC
CSVEAYVAPRESYGYTF
>-|TRBV24-1|TRBJ1-6|-
TGTGCCACCAGTACGTCACAGGGTACACCCCTCCACTTT
CATSTSQGTPLHF
>once|TRBV29-1|TRBJ2-3|-
TGCAGCGTTGAAGATCGGCAGCACGGGGAGATTTTT
CSVEDRQHGEIF
>-|TRBV2|TRBJ2-7|TRBD2
TGTGCCAGCAGTGAACAGAGCGGGAATTCCTACGAGCAGTACTTC
CASSEQSGNSYEQYF
>once|TRBV10-3|TRBJ2-3|-
TGTGCCATCAGTGAGGGGGGCAGGGGCACAGATACGCAGTATTTT
CAISEGGRGTDTQYF
>-|TRBV19|TRBJ2-7|TRBD1
TGTGCCAGTAGCCAGGCGGACAGGGAGTACTACGAGCAGTACTTC
CASSQADREYYEQYF
>-|TRBV3-1/TRBV3-2|TRBJ2-1|TRBD2
TGTGCCAGCAGCCAAGGCCTAGCGGGGGCCTACAATGAGCAGTTCTTC
CASSQGLAGAYNEQFF
>-|TRBV28|TRBJ2-7|-
TGTGCCAGCAGGATTAAGGAGAGCTCCTACGAGCAGTACTTC
CASRIKESSYEQYF
>-|TRBV29-1|TRBJ2-7|-
TGCAGCGTTGAAGATTATACGGTAGGAGCATCCTACGAGCAGTACTTC
CSVEDYTVGASYEQYF
>-|TRBV18|TRBJ1-1|-
TGTGCCAGCTCCCCCCAGACAGCGATAAACACTGAAGCTTTCTTT
CASSPQTAINTEAFF
>few|TRBV10-1|TRBJ2-7|TRBD1
TGCGCCAGCAGTGAAGACAGGGCTGGCGAGCAGTACTTC
CASSEDRAGEQYF
>-|TRBV6-5|TRBJ2-3|TRBD1
TGTGCCAGCAGTTCGGGAAGACAGGGGAGGACAGATACGCAGTATTTT
CASSSGRQGRTDTQYF
>once|TRBV19|TRBJ2-7|TRBD1
TGTGCCAGTAGTAAGGGGGCTCGCGAGCAGTACTTC
CASSKGAREQYF
>-|TRBV4-1|TRBJ2-4|TRBD1
TGCGCCAGCAGCCAAGTAGGACAGGGGGCGAGGAACATTCAGTACTTC
CASSQVGQGARNIQYF
>-|TRBV11-2|TRBJ1-6|-
TGTGCCTCCGGGGGGCTCAATTCACCCCTCCACTTT
CASGGLNSPLHF
>-|TRBV27|TRBJ2-3|TRBD2
TGTGCCAGCAGCAGGAAGTCACTAGCGGGGAGCACAGATACGCAGTATTTT
CASSRKSLAGSTDTQYF